The 13 T cell receptor beta chains presented below share a single source sample, sequenced in a study of blood T cell repertoires in COVID-19. Profiled with immunoSEQ multiplex PCR; TCRdb holds only in-frame clones, not every one. The sample comprises some 110,000 clones, roughly four fifths of which are singletons, and approximately 5% rests with the top ten. The sequenced sample was peripheral blood. All receptors come from a woman in her seventies with acute or convalescent COVID-19.

This clone was picked up a small number of times. The rearrangement links TRBV19 to TRBJ1-2; tentative D call: TRBD1 (6 bases). V shed 5 bases and J shed 0 bases, with 16 bases lying between them. The CDR3 contains 16 residues. The germline V gene encodes CDR1 LNHDA and CDR2 SQIVND (reference sequence). DNA for the CDR3: TGTGCCAGTAGTTTACGACAGGAGAAATCTAACTATGGCTACACCTTC. This sequence encodes CASSLRQEKSNYGYTF. The full variable domain, completed using reference TRBV19 and TRBJ1-2, is DGGITQSPKYLFRKEGQNVTLSCEQNLNHDAMYWYRQDPGQGLRLIYYSQIVNDFQKGDIAEGYSVSREKKESFPLTVTSAQKNPTAFYLCASSLRQEKSNYGYTFGSGTRLTVV.

V usage is TRBV12-3 or TRBV12-4 and J usage is TRBJ2-7; TRBD1 might be the D (5 bases). V shed 6 bases and J shed 4 bases, with 13 bases lying between them. This CDR3 is 13 amino acids long. This CDR3 reads CASRYTGSYEQYF. The DNA for the CDR3 is TGTGCCAGCAGATATACAGGATCGTACGAGCAGTACTTC.

The rearrangement joins TRBV10-1 to TRBJ2-5; D gene uncertain. The CDR3 has 13 amino acids. Germline CDR1 and CDR2: WNHNN and SYGVQD (reference sequence). The V end was cut by 0 bases, the J end by 5 bases, with 7 bases between. CDR3 amino acids: CASSESYSETQYF. The CDR3 DNA sequence: TGCGCCAGCAGTGAGTCTTATAGTGAGACCCAGTACTTC.

This chain joins TRBV6-2 or TRBV6-3 and TRBJ1-2; perhaps TRBD1 as D (6 bases). CDR1 is MNHEY and CDR2 is SVGEGT in the germline V gene. Trimming pared 2 bases from V and 1 base from J, leaving 8 bases between. The CDR3 extends over 14 amino acids. The CDR3 region has the DNA TGTGCCAGCAGTTACGGCAGGGGTAACTATGGCTACACCTTC. It is translated as CASSYGRGNYGYTF.

Comment on this clone: Other DNA sequences in this specimen translate into the identical CDR3. The chain combines TRBV12-3 or TRBV12-4 with TRBJ1-2; D might be TRBD1 (5 bases). The CDR3 totals 13 residues. V was clipped by 1 base and J by 4 bases, with 7 bases between them. CDR3 protein: CASSLGQSYGYTF. Here the CDR3 DNA reads TGTGCCAGCAGTTTAGGACAGAGCTATGGCTACACCTTC.

The gene calls are TRBV27 and TRBJ1-6, with TRBD1 matching over 9 bases. This CDR3 has 15 amino acids. Germline V CDR1 and CDR2: MNHEY, SMNVEV (reference sequence). J lost 9 bases, V lost 3 bases, and 6 bases had no gene match. The CDR3 nucleotides read TGTGCCAGCAGTTTCACAGGGGGCTTCGGTTCACCCCTCCACTTT. Protein product: CASSFTGGFGSPLHF.

The genes are TRBV5-6 and TRBJ1-4; D ambiguous. The CDR3 consists of 13 residues. Germline V gene data show CDR1 as SGHDT and CDR2 as YYEEEE. V lost 0 bases and J lost 14, with 14 bases in between. CDR3 in DNA: TGTGCCAGCAGCTTGGTTCCGGGTATCGACCTGTTTTTT. Encoded protein: CASSLVPGIDLFF. Full variable domain (remainder filled in from reference TRBV5-6 and TRBJ1-4): DAGVTQSPTHLIKTRGQQVTLRCSPKSGHDTVSWYQQALGQGPQFIFQYYEEEERQRGNFPDRFSGHQFPNYSSELNVNALLLGDSALYLCASSLVPGIDLFFGSGTQLSVL.

A note on this clone: Other DNA sequences in this specimen translate into the identical CDR3. The chain carries TRBV18 and TRBJ1-5; D ambiguous. V was clipped by 6 bases and J by 6 bases, with 12 bases between them. CDR1 is KGHSH and CDR2 is LQKENI in the germline V gene. The CDR3 runs to 13 residues. Here the CDR3 DNA reads TGTGCCAGCTCCCCCGGCGGTAGTCAGCCCCAGCATTTT. It codes for CASSPGGSQPQHF.

The chain carries TRBV11-3 and TRBJ1-1; 10 bases are a match to TRBD1. V dropped 1 base and J dropped 7; count of bases not matched to a gene: 6. The CDR3 sequence is 15 residues long. Germline V gives CDR1 SGHNT, CDR2 YENEEA. CDR3 loop: CASSLVGQGVDEAFF. CDR3 nucleotide sequence: TGTGCCAGCAGCTTAGTCGGACAGGGGGTTGATGAAGCTTTCTTT.

This chain links TRBV29-1 with TRBJ1-1; tentatively, D is TRBD1 (5 bases). This CDR3 is 12 amino acids long. V was trimmed by 7 bases and J by 4 bases, leaving 13 bases between them. Germline CDR1 reads SQVTM; CDR2 reads ANQGSEA. CDR3 amino acids: CSAWEGVTEAFF. The CDR3 DNA is TGCAGCGCGTGGGAAGGGGTCACTGAAGCTTTCTTT.

CDR3 protein: CAAQQGWNTEAFF. The DNA for the CDR3 is TGCGCCGCCCAACAGGGATGGAACACTGAAGCTTTCTTT. This rearrangement joins TRBV10-2 to TRBJ1-1, with D tentatively TRBD1 (6 bases). Germline V gene data show CDR1 as WSHSY and CDR2 as SAAADI. This CDR3 spans 13 amino acids. Trimming stripped 11 bases from V and 1 base from J, with 14 bases between.

J is TRBJ1-2 and V is TRBV18; D not resolved. V lost 3 bases, J lost 8 bases, and 13 bases lay in between. This CDR3 comprises 13 residues. Germline-derived CDR1 and CDR2 are KGHSH and LQKENI. The CDR3 loop reads CASSPQEAGGYTF. As DNA, the CDR3 is TGTGCCAGCTCACCCCAGGAGGCAGGAGGCTACACCTTC.

This chain connects TRBV11-2 to TRBJ1-1; D is possibly TRBD1 (5 bases). The CDR3 has 15 residues. Germline assignment: CDR1 SGHAT and CDR2 FQNNGV. Trimming took 5 bases from V and 4 from J, leaving 17 bases between them. CDR3 sequence reads: CASSRGAGMGTEAFF. CDR3 in DNA: TGTGCCAGCAGCCGTGGGGCGGGGATGGGCACTGAAGCTTTCTTT.